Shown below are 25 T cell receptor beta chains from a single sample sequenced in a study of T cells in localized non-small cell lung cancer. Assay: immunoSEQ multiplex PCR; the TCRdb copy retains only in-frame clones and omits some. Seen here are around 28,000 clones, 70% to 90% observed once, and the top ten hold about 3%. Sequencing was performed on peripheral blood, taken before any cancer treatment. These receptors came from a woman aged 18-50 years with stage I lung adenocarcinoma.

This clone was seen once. The chain's CDR3 is CASTLAGTNEQFF. Here the CDR3 DNA reads TGTGCCAGCACTCTAGCGGGAACCAATGAGCAGTTCTTC. The V gene is TRBV6-6, the J gene TRBJ2-1; 9 nucleotides line up with TRBD2. The trim removed 7 bases at V and 6 bases at J, leaving 4 bases unmatched. Per the germline V gene, CDR1 is MNHNY and CDR2 is SVGAGI (reference sequence). This CDR3 region has 13 residues.

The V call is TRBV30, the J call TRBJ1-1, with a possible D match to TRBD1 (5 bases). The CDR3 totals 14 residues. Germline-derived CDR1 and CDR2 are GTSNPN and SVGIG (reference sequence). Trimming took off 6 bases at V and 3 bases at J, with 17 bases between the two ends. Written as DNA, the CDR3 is TGTGCCTGCCCGGGGACCCTAGGGGACACTGAAGCTTTCTTT. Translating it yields CACPGTLGDTEAFF.

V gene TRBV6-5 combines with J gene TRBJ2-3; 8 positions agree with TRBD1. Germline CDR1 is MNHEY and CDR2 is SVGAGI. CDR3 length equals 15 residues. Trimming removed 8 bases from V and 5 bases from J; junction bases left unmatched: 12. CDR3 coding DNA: TGTGCCAGCGCACGACAGGGGCCTGGGGGAGATACGCAGTATTTT. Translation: CASARQGPGGDTQYF.

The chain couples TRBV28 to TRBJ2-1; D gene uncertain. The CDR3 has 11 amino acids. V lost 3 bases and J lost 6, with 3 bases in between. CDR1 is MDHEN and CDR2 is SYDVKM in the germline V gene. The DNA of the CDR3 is TGTGCCAGCAGTTTGGGCAATGAGCAGTTCTTC. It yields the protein CASSLGNEQFF.

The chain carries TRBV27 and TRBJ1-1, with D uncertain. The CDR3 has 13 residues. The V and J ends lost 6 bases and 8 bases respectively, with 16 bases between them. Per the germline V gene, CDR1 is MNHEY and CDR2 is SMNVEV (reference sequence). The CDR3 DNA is TGTGCCAGCAGCCGTACACCCATTGGAGAAGCTTTCTTT. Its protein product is CASSRTPIGEAFF.

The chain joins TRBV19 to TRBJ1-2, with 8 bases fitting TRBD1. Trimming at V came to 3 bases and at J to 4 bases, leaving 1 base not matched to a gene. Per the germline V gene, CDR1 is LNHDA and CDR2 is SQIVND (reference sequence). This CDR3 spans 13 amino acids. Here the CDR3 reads CASSMTGVYGYTF. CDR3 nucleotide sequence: TGTGCCAGTAGTATGACAGGGGTCTATGGCTACACCTTC.

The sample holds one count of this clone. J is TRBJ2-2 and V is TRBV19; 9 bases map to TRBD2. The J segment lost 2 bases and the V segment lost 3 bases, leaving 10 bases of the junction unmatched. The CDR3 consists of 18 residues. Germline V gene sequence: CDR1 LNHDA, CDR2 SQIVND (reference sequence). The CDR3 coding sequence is TGTGCCAGTAGTATTAGGGCCTGGCGGGAGGGTAACACCGGGGAGCTGTTTTTT. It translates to CASSIRAWREGNTGELFF. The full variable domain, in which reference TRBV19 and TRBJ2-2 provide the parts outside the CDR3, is DGGITQSPKYLFRKEGQNVTLSCEQNLNHDAMYWYRQDPGQGLRLIYYSQIVNDFQKGDIAEGYSVSREKKESFPLTVTSAQKNPTAFYLCASSIRAWREGNTGELFFGEGSRLTVL.

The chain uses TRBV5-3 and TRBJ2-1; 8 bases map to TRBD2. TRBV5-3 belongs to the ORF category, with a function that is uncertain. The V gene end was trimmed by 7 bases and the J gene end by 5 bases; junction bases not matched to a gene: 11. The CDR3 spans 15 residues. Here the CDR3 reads CARDFPGTSNNEQFF. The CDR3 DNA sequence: TGTGCCAGAGATTTTCCCGGGACTAGTAACAATGAGCAGTTCTTC.

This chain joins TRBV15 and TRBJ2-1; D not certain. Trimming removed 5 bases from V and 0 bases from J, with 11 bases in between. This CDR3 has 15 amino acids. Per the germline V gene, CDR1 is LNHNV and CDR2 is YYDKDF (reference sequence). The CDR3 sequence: CATSPQVGSYNEQFF. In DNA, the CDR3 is TGTGCCACCAGCCCCCAAGTTGGCTCCTACAATGAGCAGTTCTTC.

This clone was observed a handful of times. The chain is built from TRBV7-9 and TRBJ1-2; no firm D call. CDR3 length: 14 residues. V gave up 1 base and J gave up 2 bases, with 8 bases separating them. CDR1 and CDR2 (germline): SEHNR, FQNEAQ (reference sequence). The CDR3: CASSLVSQNYGYTF. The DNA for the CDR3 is TGTGCCAGCAGCTTAGTTAGCCAGAACTATGGCTACACCTTC.

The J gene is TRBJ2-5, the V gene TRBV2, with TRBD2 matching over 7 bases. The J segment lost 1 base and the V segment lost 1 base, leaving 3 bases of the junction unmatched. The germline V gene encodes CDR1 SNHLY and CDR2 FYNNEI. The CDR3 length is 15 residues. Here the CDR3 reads CASSEGGGSQETQYF. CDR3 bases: TGTGCCAGCAGTGAAGGGGGAGGGAGCCAAGAGACCCAGTACTTC.

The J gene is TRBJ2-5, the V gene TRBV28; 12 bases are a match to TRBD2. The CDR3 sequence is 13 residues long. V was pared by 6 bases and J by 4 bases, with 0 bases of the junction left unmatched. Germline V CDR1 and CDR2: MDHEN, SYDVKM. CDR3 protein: CASRLAGGETQYF. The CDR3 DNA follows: TGTGCCAGCAGACTAGCGGGAGGAGAGACCCAGTACTTC.

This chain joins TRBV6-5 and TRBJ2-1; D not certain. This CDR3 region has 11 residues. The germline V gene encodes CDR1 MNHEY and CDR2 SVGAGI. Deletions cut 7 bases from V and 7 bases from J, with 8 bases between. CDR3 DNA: TGTGCCAGCACCAATGAAAATGAGCAGTTCTTC. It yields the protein CASTNENEQFF.

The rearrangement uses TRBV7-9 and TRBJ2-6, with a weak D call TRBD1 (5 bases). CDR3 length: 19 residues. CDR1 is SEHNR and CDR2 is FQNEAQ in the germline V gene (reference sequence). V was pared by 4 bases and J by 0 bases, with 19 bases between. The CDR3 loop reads CASSSHRPTTSSGANVLTF. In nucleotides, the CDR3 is TGTGCCAGCAGCTCACACAGGCCCACAACATCCTCTGGGGCCAACGTCCTGACTTTC.

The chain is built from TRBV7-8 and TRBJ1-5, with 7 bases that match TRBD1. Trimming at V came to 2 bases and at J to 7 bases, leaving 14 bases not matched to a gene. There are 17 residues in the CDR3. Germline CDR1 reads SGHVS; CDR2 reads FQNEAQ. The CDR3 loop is CASSLFRGPTGPQPQHF. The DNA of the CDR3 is TGTGCCAGCAGCTTATTTCGCGGACCGACAGGGCCCCAGCCCCAGCATTTT.

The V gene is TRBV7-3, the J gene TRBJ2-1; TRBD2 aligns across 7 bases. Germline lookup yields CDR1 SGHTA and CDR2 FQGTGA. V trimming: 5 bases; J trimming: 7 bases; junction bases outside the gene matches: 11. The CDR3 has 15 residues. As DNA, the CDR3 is TGTGCCAGCAGCCCAGCGGGCGGGAGATTAAATGAGCAGTTCTTC. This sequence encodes CASSPAGGRLNEQFF.

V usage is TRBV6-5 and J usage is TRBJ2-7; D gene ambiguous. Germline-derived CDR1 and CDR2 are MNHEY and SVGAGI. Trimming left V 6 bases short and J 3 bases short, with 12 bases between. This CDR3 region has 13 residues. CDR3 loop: CASRLDANYEQYF. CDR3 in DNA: TGTGCCAGCAGACTGGACGCCAACTACGAGCAGTACTTC.

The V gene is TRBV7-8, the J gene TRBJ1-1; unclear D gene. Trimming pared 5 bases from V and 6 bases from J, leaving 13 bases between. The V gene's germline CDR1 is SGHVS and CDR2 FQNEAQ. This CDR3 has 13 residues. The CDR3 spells CASSILSLPEAFF. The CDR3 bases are TGTGCCAGCAGCATCCTCAGTCTTCCTGAAGCTTTCTTT.

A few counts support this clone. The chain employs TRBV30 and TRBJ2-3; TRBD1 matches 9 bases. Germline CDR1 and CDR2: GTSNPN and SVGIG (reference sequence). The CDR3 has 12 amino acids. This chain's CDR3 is CAWDRDTDTQYF. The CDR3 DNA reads TGTGCTTGGGACAGGGACACAGATACGCAGTATTTT.

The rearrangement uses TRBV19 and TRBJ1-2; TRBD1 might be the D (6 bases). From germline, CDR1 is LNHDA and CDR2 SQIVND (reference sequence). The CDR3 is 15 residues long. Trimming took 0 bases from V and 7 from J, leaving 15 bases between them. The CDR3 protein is CASSIDLQGFGGYTF. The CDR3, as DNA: TGTGCCAGTAGTATAGACCTTCAGGGGTTTGGTGGCTACACCTTC. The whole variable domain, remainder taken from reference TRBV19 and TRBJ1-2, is DGGITQSPKYLFRKEGQNVTLSCEQNLNHDAMYWYRQDPGQGLRLIYYSQIVNDFQKGDIAEGYSVSREKKESFPLTVTSAQKNPTAFYLCASSIDLQGFGGYTFGSGTRLTVV.

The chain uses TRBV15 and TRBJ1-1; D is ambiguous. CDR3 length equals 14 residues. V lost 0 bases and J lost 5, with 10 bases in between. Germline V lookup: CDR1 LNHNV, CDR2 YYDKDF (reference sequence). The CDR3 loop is CATSREKGWTEAFF. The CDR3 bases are TGTGCCACCAGCAGAGAAAAGGGTTGGACTGAAGCTTTCTTT.

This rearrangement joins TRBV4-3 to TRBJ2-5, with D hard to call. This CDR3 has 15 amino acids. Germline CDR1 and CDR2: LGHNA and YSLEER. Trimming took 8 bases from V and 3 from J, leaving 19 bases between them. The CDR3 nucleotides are TGCGCCAGCGCTACAACGCCCACAGTAGAAGAGACCCAGTACTTC. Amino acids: CASATTPTVEETQYF.

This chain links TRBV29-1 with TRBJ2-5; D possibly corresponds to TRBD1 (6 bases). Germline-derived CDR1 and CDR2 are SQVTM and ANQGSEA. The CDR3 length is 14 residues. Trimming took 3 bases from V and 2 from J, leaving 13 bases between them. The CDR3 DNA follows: TGCAGCGTTGACCCCGGACAGCCGCAAGAGACCCAGTACTTC. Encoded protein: CSVDPGQPQETQYF.

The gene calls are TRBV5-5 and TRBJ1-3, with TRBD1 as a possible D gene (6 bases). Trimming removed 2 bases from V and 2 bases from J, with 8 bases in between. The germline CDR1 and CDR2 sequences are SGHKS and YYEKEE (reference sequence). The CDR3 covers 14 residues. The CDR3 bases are TGTGCCAGCAGCTTCAACAGGGCTGGAAACACCATATATTTT. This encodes CASSFNRAGNTIYF.

CDR3 nucleotides: TGTGCCAGCAGCTCCGGGACTAGCATGGGGGAGACCCAGTACTTC. Translated: CASSSGTSMGETQYF. The rearrangement joins TRBV7-3 to TRBJ2-5; the match to TRBD2 covers 9 bases. The V segment lost 4 bases and the J segment 5 bases; nucleotides outside the gene matches: 8. The germline V gene has CDR1 SGHTA and CDR2 FQGTGA. The CDR3 length is 15 residues.